This TCR beta chain was found in a study of cytomegalovirus exposure and HLA in healthy donors. Study conclusions and caveats: An analysis that was carried out later associated 16,000 or so TCR beta sequences with HLA alleles at 0.05 false discovery rate. Reportedly, TCR beta sequences accurately predicted HLA-A and HLA-B alleles in most subjects. It was confirmed in vitro that three of the CMV-associated chains were specific for CMV antigens.

The PCR made use of 60 Vbeta and 13 Jbeta primers. Data came from immunoSEQ multiplex PCR; TCRdb stores just in-frame clones and leaves some out. The sample consists of about 83,000 clones, over 60% of them appearing once. The CDR3 loop spans 12 amino acids. CDR1 and CDR2 (germline): SGHAT, FQNNGV. V was pared by 5 bases and J by 3 bases, with 8 bases between. Comments on this clone: Its antigen remains unknown.

The receptor's source is a man aged 60-69 years in good health and CMV-seronegative. Sequencing input: PBMCs. The rearrangement joins TRBV11-2 to TRBJ2-7; D is unresolved. The DNA for the CDR3 is TGTGCCAGCAGCCTCCTCAGCTACGAGCAGTACTTC. Protein sequence: CASSLLSYEQYF. Based on the CDR3 plus reference TRBV11-2 and TRBJ2-7, the full variable domain is EAGVAQSPRYKIIEKRQSVAFWCNPISGHATLYWYQQILGQGPKLLIQFQNNGVVDDSQLPKDRFSAERLKGVDSTLKIQPAKLEDSAVYLCASSLLSYEQYFGPGTRLTVT.